The 26 T cell receptor beta chains reported below all come from one sample, sequenced in a study of blood T cell repertoires in COVID-19. Measured with immunoSEQ multiplex PCR; TCRdb has only the in-frame clones, and not every one. The data contain about 100,000 clones, 90% to 95% of them singletons. Sequenced sample: peripheral blood. Source of these receptors: a man aged 45-65 years with active COVID-19.

The chain joins TRBV5-1 to TRBJ1-1; the match to TRBD1 covers 7 bases. The CDR3 extends over 13 amino acids. The V segment lost 4 bases and the J segment 2 bases; nucleotides outside the gene matches: 2. Germline V CDR1 and CDR2: SGHRS, YFSETQ. CDR3: CASSIGGNTEAFF. CDR3 coding DNA: TGCGCCAGCAGCATAGGGGGCAACACTGAAGCTTTCTTT.

The V and J genes are TRBV19 and TRBJ1-2; D is ambiguous. The CDR3 runs to 14 residues. Per the germline V gene, CDR1 is LNHDA and CDR2 is SQIVND (reference sequence). Trimming stripped 6 bases from V and 0 bases from J, with 11 bases between. DNA for the CDR3: TGTGCCAGTAGGTTGGAAGAGGCTAACTATGGCTACACCTTC. Translated, it gives CASRLEEANYGYTF.

The chain recombines TRBV7-9 with TRBJ1-4; D gene ambiguous. This CDR3 spans 16 amino acids. Germline V gene sequence: CDR1 SEHNR, CDR2 FQNEAQ (reference sequence). Trimming stripped 3 bases from V and 2 bases from J, with 13 bases between. CDR3 DNA sequence: TGTGCCAGCAGCTTGGGCCAGCGGCTTACTAATGAAAAACTGTTTTTT. This codes for CASSLGQRLTNEKLFF.

The V and J genes are TRBV5-1 and TRBJ2-2; possibly TRBD1 for D (6 bases). The CDR3 contains 15 residues. The germline V gene encodes CDR1 SGHRS and CDR2 YFSETQ. The V gene lost 3 bases and the J gene lost 4 bases, with 13 bases spanning the gap. CDR3 sequence: CASSWGTSTTGELFF. The CDR3 DNA is TGCGCCAGCAGCTGGGGGACATCGACCACCGGGGAGCTGTTTTTT.

The chain combines TRBV5-1 with TRBJ2-3; a possible D gene is TRBD2 (6 bases). Germline V CDR1 and CDR2: SGHRS, YFSETQ. The V end lost 4 bases, the J end lost 0 bases, and 6 bases lay between the germline ends. The CDR3 consists of 13 residues. CDR3 coding DNA: TGCGCCAGCAGCGCGGGGAGCACAGATACGCAGTATTTT. It translates to CASSAGSTDTQYF.

The J gene is TRBJ2-7, the V gene TRBV10-3, with 8 positions matching TRBD1. Trimming cost V 4 bases and J 5 bases; bases outside gene matches: 10. The CDR3 length is 15 residues. Germline V lookup: CDR1 ENHRY, CDR2 SYGVKD. The CDR3 region is CAISGSWDRKDEQYV. CDR3 coding DNA: TGTGCCATCAGTGGGTCGTGGGACAGGAAAGACGAGCAGTACGTC.

V gene TRBV6-5 combines with J gene TRBJ1-1, with 8 bases that match TRBD1. CDR3 length: 15 amino acids. V trimming: 5 bases; J trimming: 3 bases; junction bases outside the gene matches: 8. CDR1 and CDR2 (germline): MNHEY, SVGAGI. For the CDR3, the DNA is TGTGCCAGCAGTCCGTCCCTACAGGGGGACACTGAAGCTTTCTTT. Translation gives CASSPSLQGDTEAFF.

The V and J genes are TRBV19 and TRBJ1-2, with a weak D call TRBD1 (5 bases). The CDR3 has 15 amino acids. V lost 3 bases, J lost 8 bases, and 19 bases lay in between. Per germline, CDR1 LNHDA and CDR2 SQIVND (reference sequence). CDR3 DNA: TGTGCCAGTAGTATCGAGGTCACTCAAAGGGGCGGCTACACCTTC. Encoded protein: CASSIEVTQRGGYTF.

The V and J genes are TRBV2 and TRBJ1-1; D unresolved. Germline V gene lookup returns CDR1 SNHLY and CDR2 FYNNEI. V was trimmed by 3 bases and J by 1 base, leaving 12 bases between them. This CDR3 spans 15 amino acids. The CDR3 loop reads CASSDQPRQNTEAFF. The CDR3 DNA reads TGTGCCAGCAGTGACCAACCCAGACAGAACACTGAAGCTTTCTTT.

This chain joins TRBV27 and TRBJ2-7, with 9 bases identical to TRBD1. CDR1 MNHEY and CDR2 SMNVEV come from the germline V gene (reference sequence). Germline trimming cut 5 bases from V and 3 bases from J; bases unmatched to any gene: 2. This CDR3 has 13 residues. The CDR3 loop reads CASSRGQGYEQYV. DNA for the CDR3: TGTGCCAGCAGTCGGGGACAGGGCTACGAGCAGTACGTC.

J is TRBJ2-4 and V is TRBV6-6; 13 bases align to TRBD2. This CDR3 region has 16 residues. Germline trimming cut 8 bases from V and 9 bases from J; bases unmatched to any gene: 13. The germline gives CDR1 MNHNY, CDR2 SVGAGI (reference sequence). The CDR3 DNA is TGTGCCAGCCTCGAAACTAGCGGGGGGGCTTTGGGCATTCAGTACTTC. Encoded protein: CASLETSGGALGIQYF.

CDR3 nucleotide sequence: TGTGCCACCAGTGATTTCTCTAGCGGAACCCAAGAGACCCAGTACTTC. Its translation: CATSDFSSGTQETQYF. The genes are TRBV24-1 and TRBJ2-5; 7 nucleotides line up with TRBD2. This CDR3 spans 16 amino acids. Germline V gives CDR1 KGHDR, CDR2 SFDVKD. The V segment lost 1 base and the J segment 1 base; nucleotides outside the gene matches: 5.

This chain connects TRBV18 to TRBJ2-3; D may be TRBD2 (6 bases). The CDR3 runs 15 residues. The V end was cut by 4 bases, the J end by 1 base, with 12 bases between. Germline lookup yields CDR1 KGHSH and CDR2 LQKENI. CDR3 in amino acids: CASSQGRLGTDTQYF. DNA for the CDR3: TGTGCCAGCTCACAGGGGAGACTAGGCACAGATACGCAGTATTTT. Together with reference TRBV18 and TRBJ2-3, the CDR3 gives the full variable domain: NAGVMQNPRHLVRRRGQEARLRCSPMKGHSHVYWYRQLPEEGLKFMVYLQKENIIDESGMPKERFSAEFPKEGPSILRIQQVVRGDSAAYFCASSQGRLGTDTQYFGPGTRLTVL.

The V gene is TRBV11-2, the J gene TRBJ2-2, with D tentatively TRBD1 (5 bases). The germline gives CDR1 SGHAT, CDR2 FQNNGV. The germline V and J ends were trimmed by 1 base and 1 base, with 10 bases remaining between them. This CDR3 contains 16 residues. As DNA, the CDR3 is TGTGCCAGCAGCTTAGTAGGACAAATGAACACCGGGGAGCTGTTTTTT. Its translation is CASSLVGQMNTGELFF.

The chain combines TRBV4-2 with TRBJ2-3; 13 bases match TRBD2. This CDR3 is 16 amino acids long. V trimming: 4 bases; J trimming: 6 bases; junction bases outside the gene matches: 7. Germline V gene data show CDR1 as LGHNA and CDR2 as YNFKEQ. CDR3 protein: CASSPRTSGRFDTQYF. DNA of the CDR3: TGTGCCAGCAGCCCCAGGACTAGCGGGAGATTCGATACGCAGTATTTT.

The chain uses TRBV7-9 and TRBJ1-5, with a tentative D call TRBD1 (5 bases). The CDR3 is made up of 15 amino acids. Germline CDR1 is SEHNR and CDR2 is FQNEAQ (reference sequence). V was clipped by 1 base and J by 0 bases, with 7 bases between them. Here the CDR3 DNA reads TGTGCCAGCAGCTTAGTAGGGGATAGCAATCAGCCCCAGCATTTT. Its protein is CASSLVGDSNQPQHF.

The chain's CDR3 is CASSRQGNTEAFF. In nucleotides, the CDR3 is TGTGCCAGCAGTCGACAGGGAAACACTGAAGCTTTCTTT. V gene TRBV12-3 or TRBV12-4 combines with J gene TRBJ1-1; 7 bases align to TRBD1. V was pared by 5 bases and J by 2 bases, with 2 bases of the junction left unmatched. This CDR3 spans 13 amino acids.

The rearrangement joins TRBV5-1 to TRBJ2-5; maybe TRBD1 (6 bases). This CDR3 contains 14 residues. Trimming cost V 4 bases and J 5 bases, with 15 bases left between them. Germline-derived CDR1 and CDR2 are SGHRS and YFSETQ. CDR3 region: CASSPGTSSETQYF. DNA of the CDR3: TGCGCCAGCAGCCCAGGGACAAGTTCGGAGACCCAGTACTTC.

This sequence joins TRBV10-3 and TRBJ1-2, with a weak D call TRBD1 (5 bases). The germline V gene has CDR1 ENHRY and CDR2 SYGVKD. The CDR3 loop spans 14 amino acids. V was clipped by 10 bases and J by 1 base, with 16 bases between them. CDR3 residues: CANSPGTDNYGYTF. DNA for the CDR3: TGTGCCAACTCCCCCGGGACTGATAACTATGGCTACACCTTC.

This sequence joins TRBV18 and TRBJ1-1; D not certain. This CDR3 contains 18 residues. Trimming pared 2 bases from V and 1 base from J, leaving 20 bases between. Germline V gene sequence: CDR1 KGHSH, CDR2 LQKENI. This CDR3 reads CASSPSSRGPTGNTEAFF. The CDR3 DNA sequence: TGTGCCAGCTCACCATCATCCAGAGGCCCGACGGGGAACACTGAAGCTTTCTTT.

The rearrangement links TRBV2 to TRBJ1-5; a weak D match, TRBD1 (6 bases). V dropped 6 bases and J dropped 4 bases, with 19 bases sitting between them. The V gene's germline CDR1 is SNHLY and CDR2 FYNNEI. CDR3 length: 16 residues. In nucleotides, the CDR3 is TGTGCCAGCAGCCCTTTTCACAGGGCAGGGAATCAGCCCCAGCATTTT. Its protein is CASSPFHRAGNQPQHF.

The rearrangement joins TRBV7-8 to TRBJ2-7; 8 bases match TRBD1. From germline, CDR1 is SGHVS and CDR2 FQNEAQ. The V segment lost 5 bases and the J segment 2 bases; nucleotides outside the gene matches: 17. The CDR3 contains 18 residues. DNA for the CDR3: TGTGCCAGCAGCCCTCGAAACCAATTCGGGACAGGCCCCTACGAGCAGTACGTC. Protein: CASSPRNQFGTGPYEQYV.

The gene calls are TRBV5-1 and TRBJ2-3, with D tentatively TRBD1 (6 bases). Germline CDR1 reads SGHRS; CDR2 reads YFSETQ. The V end lost 6 bases, the J end lost 0 bases, and 11 bases lay between the germline ends. CDR3 length: 14 amino acids. For the CDR3, the DNA is TGCGCCAGCACAGGACAGCCTAGCACAGATACGCAGTATTTT. Protein sequence: CASTGQPSTDTQYF.

CDR3 protein: CASSSDGRLAFF. CDR3 nucleotides: TGTGCCAGCAGCTCGGACGGGAGATTAGCTTTCTTT. This chain joins TRBV7-3 and TRBJ1-1; D unresolved. V lost 4 bases and J lost 10, with 13 bases in between. CDR1 and CDR2 from the germline V gene are SGHTA and FQGTGA. This CDR3 region has 12 residues.

The chain combines TRBV5-4 with TRBJ2-3, with TRBD2 matching 10 bases. This CDR3 has 15 residues. J lost 3 bases, V lost 5 bases, and 6 bases had no gene match. Germline lookup yields CDR1 SGHNT and CDR2 YYREEE (reference sequence). Written as DNA, the CDR3 is TGTGCCAGCAGTCCAAGCGGGGGGGCTACAGATACGCAGTATTTT. Residues: CASSPSGGATDTQYF.

V usage is TRBV14 and J usage is TRBJ2-1, with 10 nucleotides matching TRBD2. CDR1 is SGHDN, CDR2 FVKESK, per germline. V shed 3 bases, J shed 9 bases, and the junction held 11 bases outside the gene matches. The CDR3 totals 16 residues. The CDR3 nucleotides are TGTGCCAGCAGCCAGAATCGGCTAGCGGGAGCTGTTGAGCAGTTCTTC. This codes for CASSQNRLAGAVEQFF.